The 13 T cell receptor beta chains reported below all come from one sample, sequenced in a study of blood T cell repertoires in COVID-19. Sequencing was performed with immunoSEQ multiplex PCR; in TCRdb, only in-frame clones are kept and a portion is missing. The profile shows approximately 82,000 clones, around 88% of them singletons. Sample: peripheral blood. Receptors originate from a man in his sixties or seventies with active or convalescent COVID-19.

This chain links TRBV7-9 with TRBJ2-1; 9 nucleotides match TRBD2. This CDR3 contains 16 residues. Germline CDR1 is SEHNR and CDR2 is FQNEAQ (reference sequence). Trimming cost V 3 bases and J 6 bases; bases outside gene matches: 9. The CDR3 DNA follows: TGTGCCAGCAGCTTCACAGGCGGGACTAGCTTCAATGAGCAGTTCTTC. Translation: CASSFTGGTSFNEQFF.

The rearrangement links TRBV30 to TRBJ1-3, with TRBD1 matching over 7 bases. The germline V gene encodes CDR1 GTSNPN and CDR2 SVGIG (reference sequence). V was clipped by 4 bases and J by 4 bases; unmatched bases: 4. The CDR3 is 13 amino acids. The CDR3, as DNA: TGTGCCTGGACAGGGGGTCCGGGAAACACCATATATTTT. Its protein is CAWTGGPGNTIYF. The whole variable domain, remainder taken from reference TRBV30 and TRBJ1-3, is SQTIHQWPATLVQPVGSPLSLECTVEGTSNPNLYWYRQAAGRGLQLLFYSVGIGQISSEVPQNLSASRPQDRQFILSSKKLLLSDSGFYLCAWTGGPGNTIYFGEGSWLTVV.

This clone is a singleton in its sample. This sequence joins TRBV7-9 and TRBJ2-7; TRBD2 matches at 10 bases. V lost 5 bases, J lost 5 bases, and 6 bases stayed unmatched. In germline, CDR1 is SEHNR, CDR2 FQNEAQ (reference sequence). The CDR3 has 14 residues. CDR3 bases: TGTGCCAGCAGCCCCGGGACTAGCGTGAACGAGCAGTACTTC. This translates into CASSPGTSVNEQYF.

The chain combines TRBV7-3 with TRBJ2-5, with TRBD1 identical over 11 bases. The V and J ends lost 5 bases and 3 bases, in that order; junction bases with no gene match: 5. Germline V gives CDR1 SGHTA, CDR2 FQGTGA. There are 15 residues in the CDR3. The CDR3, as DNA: TGTGCCAGCAGCCTCGGGACAGGGGGAAAAGAGACCCAGTACTTC. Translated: CASSLGTGGKETQYF.

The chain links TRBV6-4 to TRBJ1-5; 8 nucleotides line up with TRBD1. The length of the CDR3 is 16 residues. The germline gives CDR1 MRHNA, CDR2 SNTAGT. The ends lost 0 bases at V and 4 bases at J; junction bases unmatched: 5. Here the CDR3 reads CASSDSRQGNNQPQHF. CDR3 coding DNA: TGTGCCAGCAGTGACTCCCGACAGGGGAATAATCAGCCCCAGCATTTT.

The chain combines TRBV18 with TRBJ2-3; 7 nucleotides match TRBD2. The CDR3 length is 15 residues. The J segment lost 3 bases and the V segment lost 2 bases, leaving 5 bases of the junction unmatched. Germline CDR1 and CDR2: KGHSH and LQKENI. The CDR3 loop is CASSPMGGRTDTQYF. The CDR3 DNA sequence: TGTGCCAGCTCACCAATGGGCGGGAGAACAGATACGCAGTATTTT.

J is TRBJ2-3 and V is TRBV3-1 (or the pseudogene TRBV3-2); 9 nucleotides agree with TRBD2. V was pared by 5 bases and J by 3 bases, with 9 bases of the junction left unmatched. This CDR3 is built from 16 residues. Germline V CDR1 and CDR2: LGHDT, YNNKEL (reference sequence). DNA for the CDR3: TGTGCCAGCAGCTCTAGCGGGATTAGCACGACAGATACGCAGTATTTT. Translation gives CASSSSGISTTDTQYF.

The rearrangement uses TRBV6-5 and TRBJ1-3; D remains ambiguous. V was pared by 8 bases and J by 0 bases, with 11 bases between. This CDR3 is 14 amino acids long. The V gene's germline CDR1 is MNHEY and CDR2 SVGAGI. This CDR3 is CASYPEGSGNTIYF. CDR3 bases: TGTGCCAGCTACCCGGAGGGCTCTGGAAACACCATATATTTT.

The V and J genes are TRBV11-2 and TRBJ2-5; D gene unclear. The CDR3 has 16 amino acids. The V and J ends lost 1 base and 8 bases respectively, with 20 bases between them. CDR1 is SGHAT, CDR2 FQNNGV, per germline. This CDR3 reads CASSLGRFWALGTQYF. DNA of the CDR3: TGTGCCAGCAGCTTAGGCCGATTTTGGGCCCTCGGAACCCAGTACTTC.

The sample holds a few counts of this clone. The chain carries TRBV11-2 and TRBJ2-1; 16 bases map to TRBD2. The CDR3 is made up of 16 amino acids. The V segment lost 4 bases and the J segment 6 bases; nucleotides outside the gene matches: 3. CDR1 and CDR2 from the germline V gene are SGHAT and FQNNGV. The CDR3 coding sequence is TGTGCCAGCAGCTCGGGACTAGCGGGAGGGGGCAATGAGCAGTTCTTC. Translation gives CASSSGLAGGGNEQFF.

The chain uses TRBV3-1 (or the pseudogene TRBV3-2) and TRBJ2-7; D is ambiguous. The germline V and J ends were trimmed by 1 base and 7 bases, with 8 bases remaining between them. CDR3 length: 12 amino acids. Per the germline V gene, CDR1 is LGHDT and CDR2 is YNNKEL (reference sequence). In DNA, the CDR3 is TGTGCCAGCAGCCAAGTTTTGACTGAGCAGTACTTC. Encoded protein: CASSQVLTEQYF.

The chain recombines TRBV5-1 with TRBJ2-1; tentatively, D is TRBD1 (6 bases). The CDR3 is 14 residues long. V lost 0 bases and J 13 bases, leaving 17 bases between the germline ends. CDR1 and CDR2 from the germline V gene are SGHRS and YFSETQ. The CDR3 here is CASSLDEGKQGQFF. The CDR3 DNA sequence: TGCGCCAGCAGCTTGGACGAGGGTAAACAGGGACAGTTCTTC.

The CDR3: CASSLTARTDTQYF. CDR3 coding DNA: TGCGCCAGCAGCTTGACAGCCCGAACAGATACGCAGTATTTT. This chain connects TRBV5-1 to TRBJ2-3, with D unclear. The CDR3 length is 14 residues. V dropped 1 base and J dropped 3 bases, with 9 bases sitting between them. Germline loops: CDR1 SGHRS, CDR2 YFSETQ.